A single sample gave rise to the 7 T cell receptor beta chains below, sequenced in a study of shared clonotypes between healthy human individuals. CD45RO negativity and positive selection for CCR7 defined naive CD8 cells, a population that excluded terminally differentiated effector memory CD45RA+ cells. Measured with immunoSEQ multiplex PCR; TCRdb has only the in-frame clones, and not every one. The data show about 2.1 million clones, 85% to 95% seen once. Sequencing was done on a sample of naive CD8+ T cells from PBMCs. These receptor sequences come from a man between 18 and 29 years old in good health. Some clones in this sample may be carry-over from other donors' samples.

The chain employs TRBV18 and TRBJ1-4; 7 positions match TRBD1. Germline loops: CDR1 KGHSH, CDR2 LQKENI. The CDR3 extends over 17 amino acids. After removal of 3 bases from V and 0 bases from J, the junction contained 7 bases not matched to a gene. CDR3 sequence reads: CASSPPGQNATNEKLFF. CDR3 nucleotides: TGTGCCAGCTCACCGCCGGGACAGAACGCAACTAATGAAAAACTGTTTTTT.

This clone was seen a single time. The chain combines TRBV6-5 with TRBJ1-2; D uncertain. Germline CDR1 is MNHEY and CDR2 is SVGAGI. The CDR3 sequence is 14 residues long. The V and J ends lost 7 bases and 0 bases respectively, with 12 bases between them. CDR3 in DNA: TGTGCCAGCATTGGTCCGCTTCCTAACTATGGCTACACCTTC. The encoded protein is CASIGPLPNYGYTF.

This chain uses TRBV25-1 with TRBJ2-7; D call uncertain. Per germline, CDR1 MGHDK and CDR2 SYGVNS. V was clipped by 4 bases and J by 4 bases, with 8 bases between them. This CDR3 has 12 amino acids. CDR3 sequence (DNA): TGTGCCAGCAGTGTTTCAAATTACGAGCAGTACTTC. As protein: CASSVSNYEQYF.

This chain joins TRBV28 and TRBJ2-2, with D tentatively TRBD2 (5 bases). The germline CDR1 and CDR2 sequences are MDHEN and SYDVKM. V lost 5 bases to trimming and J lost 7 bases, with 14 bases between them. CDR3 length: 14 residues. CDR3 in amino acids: CASSRPTSGGELFF. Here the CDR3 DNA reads TGTGCCAGCAGTCGGCCAACTAGTGGCGGGGAGCTGTTTTTT.

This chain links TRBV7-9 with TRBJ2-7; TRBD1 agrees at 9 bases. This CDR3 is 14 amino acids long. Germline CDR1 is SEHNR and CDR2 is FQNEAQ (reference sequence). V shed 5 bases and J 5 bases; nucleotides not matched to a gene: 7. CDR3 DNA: TGTGCCAGCAGCCCGACAGGGGGAGGCCACGAGCAGTACTTC. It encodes CASSPTGGGHEQYF.

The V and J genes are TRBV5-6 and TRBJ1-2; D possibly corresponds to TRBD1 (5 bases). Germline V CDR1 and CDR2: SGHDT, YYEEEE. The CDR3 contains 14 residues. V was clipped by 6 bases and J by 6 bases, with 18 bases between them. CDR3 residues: CASNSRGTADGYTF. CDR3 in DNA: TGTGCCAGCAACTCCCGTGGGACGGCGGATGGCTACACCTTC.

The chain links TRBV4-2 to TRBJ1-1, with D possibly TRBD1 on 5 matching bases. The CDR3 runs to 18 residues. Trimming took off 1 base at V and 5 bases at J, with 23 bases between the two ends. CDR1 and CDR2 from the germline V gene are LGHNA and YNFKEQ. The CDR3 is CASSQVPGGGRRGTEAFF. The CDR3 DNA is TGTGCCAGCAGCCAAGTTCCCGGGGGGGGACGCCGAGGGACTGAAGCTTTCTTT.